This T cell receptor beta chain was identified during a study of blood T cell repertoires in COVID-19. The repertoire was sequenced with immunoSEQ multiplex PCR; TCRdb's copy has only in-frame clones and lacks some. Counted here are some 210,000 clones, 75% to 85% occurring once; the ten biggest clones make up 4.3%. Trimming took off 8 bases at V and 7 bases at J, with 11 bases between the two ends. Germline CDR1 reads LGHDT; CDR2 reads YNNKEL (reference sequence). CDR3 size: 11 residues. This sequence joins TRBV3-1 (or the pseudogene TRBV3-2) and TRBJ2-5; D might be TRBD1 (6 bases). The sequenced sample consisted of PBMCs or T cells enriched from blood (not recorded which). This clonotype was sampled from a man aged 25 to 40 with acute COVID-19. CDR3 bases: TGTGCCAGCGAAAGAGGGGGGACCCAGTACTTC. It specifies CASERGGTQYF.